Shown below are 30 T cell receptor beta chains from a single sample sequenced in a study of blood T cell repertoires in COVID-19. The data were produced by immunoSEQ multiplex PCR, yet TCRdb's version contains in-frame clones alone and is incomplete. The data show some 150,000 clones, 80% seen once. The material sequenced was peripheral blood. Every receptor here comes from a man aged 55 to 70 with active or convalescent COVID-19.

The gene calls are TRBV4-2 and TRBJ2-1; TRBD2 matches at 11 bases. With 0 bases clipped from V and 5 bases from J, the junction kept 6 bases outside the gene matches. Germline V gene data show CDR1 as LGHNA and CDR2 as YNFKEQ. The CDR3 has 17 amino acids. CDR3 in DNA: TGTGCCAGCAGCCAAGATCTAGGGACTAGCGGACACAATGAGCAGTTCTTC. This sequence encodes CASSQDLGTSGHNEQFF.

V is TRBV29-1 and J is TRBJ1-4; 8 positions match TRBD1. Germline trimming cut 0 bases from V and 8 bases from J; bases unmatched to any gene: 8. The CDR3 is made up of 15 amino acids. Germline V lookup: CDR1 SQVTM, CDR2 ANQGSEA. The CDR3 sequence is CSVEDPTGAREKLFF. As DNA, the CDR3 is TGCAGCGTTGAAGATCCGACAGGGGCGAGAGAAAAACTGTTTTTT.

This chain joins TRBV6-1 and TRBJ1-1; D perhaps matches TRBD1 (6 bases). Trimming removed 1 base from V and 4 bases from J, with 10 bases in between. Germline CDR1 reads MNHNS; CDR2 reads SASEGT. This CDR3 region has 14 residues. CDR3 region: CASSEVGGGTEAFF. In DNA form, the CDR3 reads TGTGCCAGCAGTGAAGTTGGGGGCGGCACTGAAGCTTTCTTT.

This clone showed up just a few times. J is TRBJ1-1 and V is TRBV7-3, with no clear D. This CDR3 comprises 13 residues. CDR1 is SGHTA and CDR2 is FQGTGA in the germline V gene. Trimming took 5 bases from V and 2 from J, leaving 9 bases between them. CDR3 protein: CASSLQENTEAFF. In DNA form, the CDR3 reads TGTGCCAGCAGCCTCCAGGAAAACACTGAAGCTTTCTTT. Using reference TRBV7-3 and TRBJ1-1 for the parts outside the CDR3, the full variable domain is GAGVSQTPSNKVTEKGKYVELRCDPISGHTALYWYRQSLGQGPEFLIYFQGTGAADDSGLPNDRFFAVRPEGSVSTLKIQRTERGDSAVYLCASSLQENTEAFFGQGTRLTVV.

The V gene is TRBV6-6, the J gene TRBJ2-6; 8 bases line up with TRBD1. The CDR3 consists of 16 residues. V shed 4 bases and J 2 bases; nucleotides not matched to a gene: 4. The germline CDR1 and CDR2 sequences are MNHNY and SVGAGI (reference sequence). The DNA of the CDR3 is TGTGCCAGCAGTTTCACACAGGGGGCTGGGGCCAACGTCCTGACTTTC. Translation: CASSFTQGAGANVLTF.

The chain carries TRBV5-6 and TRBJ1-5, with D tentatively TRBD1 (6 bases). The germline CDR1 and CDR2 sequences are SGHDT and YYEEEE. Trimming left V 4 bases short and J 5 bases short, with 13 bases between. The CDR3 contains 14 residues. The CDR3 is CASSKQGSHQPQHF. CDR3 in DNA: TGTGCCAGCAGCAAACAGGGTTCACATCAGCCCCAGCATTTT.

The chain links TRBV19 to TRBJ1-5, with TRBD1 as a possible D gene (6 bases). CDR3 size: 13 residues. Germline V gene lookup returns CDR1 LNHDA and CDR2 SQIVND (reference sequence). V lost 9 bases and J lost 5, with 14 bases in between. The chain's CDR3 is CASATGRDQPQHF. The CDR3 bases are TGTGCCAGCGCTACAGGGAGAGATCAGCCCCAGCATTTT.

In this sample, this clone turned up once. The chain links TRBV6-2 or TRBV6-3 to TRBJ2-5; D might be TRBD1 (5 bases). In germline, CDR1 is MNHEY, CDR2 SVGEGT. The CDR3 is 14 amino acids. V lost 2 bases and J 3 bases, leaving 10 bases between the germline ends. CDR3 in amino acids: CASSYNNRKETQYF. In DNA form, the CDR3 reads TGTGCCAGCAGTTACAATAACAGGAAAGAGACCCAGTACTTC.

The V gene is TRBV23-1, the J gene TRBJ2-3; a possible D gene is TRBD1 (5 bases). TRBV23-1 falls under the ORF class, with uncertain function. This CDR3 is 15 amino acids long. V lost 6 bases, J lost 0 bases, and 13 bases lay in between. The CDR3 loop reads CASSPPPGSTDTQYF. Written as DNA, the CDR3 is TGCGCCAGCAGCCCCCCCCCAGGGAGCACAGATACGCAGTATTTT.

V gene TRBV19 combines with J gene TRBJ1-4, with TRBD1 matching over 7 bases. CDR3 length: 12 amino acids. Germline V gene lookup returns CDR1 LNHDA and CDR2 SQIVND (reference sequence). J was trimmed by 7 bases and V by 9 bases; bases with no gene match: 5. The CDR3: CASTGVFEKLFF. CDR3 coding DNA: TGTGCCAGCACAGGGGTGTTTGAAAAACTGTTTTTT.

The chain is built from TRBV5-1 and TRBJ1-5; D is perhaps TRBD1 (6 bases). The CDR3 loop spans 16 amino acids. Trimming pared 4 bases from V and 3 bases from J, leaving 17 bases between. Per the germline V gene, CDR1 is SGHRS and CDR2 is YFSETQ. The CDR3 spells CASSPDVDSFNQPQHF. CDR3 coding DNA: TGCGCCAGCAGCCCAGACGTGGACAGCTTCAATCAGCCCCAGCATTTT. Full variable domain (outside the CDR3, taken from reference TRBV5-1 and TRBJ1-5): KAGVTQTPRYLIKTRGQQVTLSCSPISGHRSVSWYQQTPGQGLQFLFEYFSETQRNKGNFPGRFSGRQFSNSRSEMNVSTLELGDSALYLCASSPDVDSFNQPQHFGDGTRLSIL.

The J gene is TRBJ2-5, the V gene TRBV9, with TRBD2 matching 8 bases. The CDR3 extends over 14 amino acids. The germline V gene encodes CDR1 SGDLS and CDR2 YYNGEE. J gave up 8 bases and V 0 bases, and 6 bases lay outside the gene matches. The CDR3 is CASSVEDSGSTQYF. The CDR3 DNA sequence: TGTGCCAGCAGCGTAGAGGACAGCGGGAGTACCCAGTACTTC.

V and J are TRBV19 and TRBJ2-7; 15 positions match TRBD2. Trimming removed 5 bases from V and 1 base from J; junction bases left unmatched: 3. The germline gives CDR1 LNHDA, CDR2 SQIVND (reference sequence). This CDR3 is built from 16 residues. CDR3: CASSPGLAGGSYEQYF. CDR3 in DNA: TGTGCCAGTAGTCCCGGACTAGCGGGAGGGTCCTACGAGCAGTACTTC.

Here the CDR3 DNA reads TGTGCCAGCAGCTCCGCAGGGGGCCGCGCTTTCTTT. The encoded protein is CASSSAGGRAFF. The chain couples TRBV7-3 to TRBJ1-1; the match to TRBD1 covers 8 bases. V lost 4 bases and J lost 11; bases outside the gene matches: 6. CDR1 SGHTA and CDR2 FQGTGA come from the germline V gene. The CDR3 has 12 residues.

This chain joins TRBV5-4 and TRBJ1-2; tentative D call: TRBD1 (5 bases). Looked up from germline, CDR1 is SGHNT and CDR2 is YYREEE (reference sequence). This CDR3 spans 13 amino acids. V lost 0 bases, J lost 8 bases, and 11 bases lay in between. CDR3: CASSLAGGRGYTF. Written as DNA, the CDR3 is TGTGCCAGCAGCTTGGCCGGGGGAAGGGGCTACACCTTC. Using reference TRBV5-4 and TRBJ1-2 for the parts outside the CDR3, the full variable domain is ETGVTQSPTHLIKTRGQQVTLRCSSQSGHNTVSWYQQALGQGPQFIFQYYREEENGRGNFPPRFSGLQFPNYSSELNVNALELDDSALYLCASSLAGGRGYTFGSGTRLTVV.

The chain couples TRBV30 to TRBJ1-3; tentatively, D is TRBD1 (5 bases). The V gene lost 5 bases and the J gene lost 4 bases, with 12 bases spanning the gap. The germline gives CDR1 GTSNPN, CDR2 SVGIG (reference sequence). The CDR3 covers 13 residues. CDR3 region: CAWDSRAGNTIYF. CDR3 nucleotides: TGTGCCTGGGACTCCAGGGCCGGAAACACCATATATTTT.

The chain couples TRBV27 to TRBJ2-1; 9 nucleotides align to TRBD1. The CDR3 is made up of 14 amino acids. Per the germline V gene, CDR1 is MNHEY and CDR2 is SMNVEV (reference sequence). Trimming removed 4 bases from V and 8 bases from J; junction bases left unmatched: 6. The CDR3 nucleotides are TGTGCCAGCAGTTGGGGACAGGGTGGGGATGAGCAGTTCTTC. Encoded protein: CASSWGQGGDEQFF.

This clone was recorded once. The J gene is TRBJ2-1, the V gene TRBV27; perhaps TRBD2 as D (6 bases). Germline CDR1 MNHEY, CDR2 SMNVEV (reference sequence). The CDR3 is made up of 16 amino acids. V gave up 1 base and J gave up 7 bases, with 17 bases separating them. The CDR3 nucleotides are TGTGCCAGCAGTTTATTCGCGCTACCCGGGGGTAATGAGCAGTTCTTC. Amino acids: CASSLFALPGGNEQFF.

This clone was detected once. The CDR3 is CASSELASTGELFF. In DNA form, the CDR3 reads TGTGCCAGCAGTGAACTAGCGAGCACCGGGGAGCTGTTTTTT. V and J are TRBV2 and TRBJ2-2; D may be TRBD2 (6 bases). CDR1 SNHLY and CDR2 FYNNEI come from the germline V gene. Between the trimmed V and J ends, which lost 2 bases and 4 bases, there was a span of 8 bases. The CDR3 has 14 amino acids.

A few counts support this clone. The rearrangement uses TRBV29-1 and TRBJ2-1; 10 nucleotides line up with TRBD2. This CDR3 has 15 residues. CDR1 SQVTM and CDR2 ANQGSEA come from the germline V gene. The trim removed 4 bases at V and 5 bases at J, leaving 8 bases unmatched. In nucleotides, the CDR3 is TGCAGCGTTGTTTTAGCGGGAGGATCTAACAATGAGCAGTTCTTC. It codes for CSVVLAGGSNNEQFF.

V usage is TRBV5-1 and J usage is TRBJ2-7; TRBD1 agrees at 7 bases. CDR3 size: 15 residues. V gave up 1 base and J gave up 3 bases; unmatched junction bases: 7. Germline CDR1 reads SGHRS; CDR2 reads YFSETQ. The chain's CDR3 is CASSLTGQPHYEQYF. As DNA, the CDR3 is TGCGCCAGCAGCTTGACGGGACAGCCCCACTACGAGCAGTACTTC.

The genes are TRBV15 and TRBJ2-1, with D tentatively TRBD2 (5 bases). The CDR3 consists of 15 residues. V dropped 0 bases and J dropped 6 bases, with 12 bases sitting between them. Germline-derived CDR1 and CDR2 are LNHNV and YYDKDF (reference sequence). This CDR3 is CATSRDLMRVNEQFF. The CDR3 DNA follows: TGTGCCACCAGCAGAGATCTAATGAGGGTCAATGAGCAGTTCTTC.

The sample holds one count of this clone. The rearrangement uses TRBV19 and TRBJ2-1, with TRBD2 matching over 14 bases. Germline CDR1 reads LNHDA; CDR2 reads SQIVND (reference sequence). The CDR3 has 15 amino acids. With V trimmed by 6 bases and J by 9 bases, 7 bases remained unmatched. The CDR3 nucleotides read TGTGCCAGTAGCCTCTGGACTAGCGGGAGGATTGAGCAGTTCTTC. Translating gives CASSLWTSGRIEQFF.

The CDR3 DNA is TGCGCCAGCAGCCAAGATATCGTAAGGGAGAGAACAGATACGCAGTATTTT. It translates to CASSQDIVRERTDTQYF. V usage is TRBV4-3 and J usage is TRBJ2-3; D is possibly TRBD2 (5 bases). The CDR3 runs 17 residues. With 0 bases removed from V and 3 bases from J, the gap between germline ends came to 16 bases. The germline CDR1 and CDR2 sequences are LGHNA and YSLEER.

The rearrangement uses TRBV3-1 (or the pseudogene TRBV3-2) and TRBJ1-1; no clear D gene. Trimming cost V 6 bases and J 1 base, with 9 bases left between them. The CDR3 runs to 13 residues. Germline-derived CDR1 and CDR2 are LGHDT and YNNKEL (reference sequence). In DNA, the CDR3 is TGTGCCAGCAGAAACACCCAGAACACTGAAGCTTTCTTT. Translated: CASRNTQNTEAFF.

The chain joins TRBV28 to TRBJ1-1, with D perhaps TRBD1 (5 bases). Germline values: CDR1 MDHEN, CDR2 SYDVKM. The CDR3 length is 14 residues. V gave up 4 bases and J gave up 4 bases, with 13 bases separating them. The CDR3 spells CASSSDRGLTEAFF. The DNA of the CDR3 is TGTGCCAGCAGTTCCGATCGGGGACTCACTGAAGCTTTCTTT.

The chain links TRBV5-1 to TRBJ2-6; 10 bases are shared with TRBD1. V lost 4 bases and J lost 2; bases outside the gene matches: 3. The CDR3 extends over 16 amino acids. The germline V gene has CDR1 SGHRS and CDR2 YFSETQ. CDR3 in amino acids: CASSGQGVAGANVLTF. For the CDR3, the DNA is TGCGCCAGCAGCGGACAGGGGGTGGCTGGGGCCAACGTCCTGACTTTC.

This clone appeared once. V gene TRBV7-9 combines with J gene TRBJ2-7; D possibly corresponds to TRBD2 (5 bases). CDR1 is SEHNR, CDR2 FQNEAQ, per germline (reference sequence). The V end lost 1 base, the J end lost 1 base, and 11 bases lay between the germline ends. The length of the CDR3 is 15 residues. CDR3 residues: CASSLDRGPSYEQYF. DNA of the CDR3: TGTGCCAGCAGCTTAGACCGGGGTCCTTCCTACGAGCAGTACTTC.

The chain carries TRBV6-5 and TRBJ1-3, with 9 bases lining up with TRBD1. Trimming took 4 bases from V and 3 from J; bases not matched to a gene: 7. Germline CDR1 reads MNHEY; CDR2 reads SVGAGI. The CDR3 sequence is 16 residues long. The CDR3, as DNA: TGTGCCAGCAGTTCCTCGGACAGGGGATATGGAAACACCATATATTTT. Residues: CASSSSDRGYGNTIYF.

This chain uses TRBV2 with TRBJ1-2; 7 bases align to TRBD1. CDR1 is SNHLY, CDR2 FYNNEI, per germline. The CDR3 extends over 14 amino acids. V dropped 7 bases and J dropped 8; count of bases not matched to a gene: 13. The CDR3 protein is CASIGQEGLGGYTF. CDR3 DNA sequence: TGTGCCAGCATTGGACAGGAGGGTTTAGGGGGCTACACCTTC.